This T cell receptor beta chain comes out of a study of CD4 T cells in relation to SARS-CoV-2 and coronaviruses. Study-level points and caveats: The assay detects memory recall responses, not culture-primed primary responses.

CD4+ T cells from unexposed donors were obtained before the COVID-19 pandemic (2011-2018). About this clone itself: Its antigen is currently unknown.

The germline V and J ends were trimmed by 2 bases and 6 bases, with 9 bases remaining between them. Germline values: CDR1 MNHNY, CDR2 SVGAGI (reference sequence). CDR3 length: 13 residues. Method: immunoSEQ multiplex PCR; TCRdb's copy keeps in-frame clones and lacks some. The sample holds approximately 64,000 clones, 94% seen once. The sequenced sample was naive CD4+ T cells from PBMCs. This sample's subset: naive CD4+ T cells isolated by negative enrichment. The sequence was obtained from a human donor in good health. The V and J genes are TRBV6-6 and TRBJ2-3; no clear D gene. The CDR3 is CASSYRKPDTQYF. In nucleotides, the CDR3 is TGTGCCAGCAGTTACCGAAAGCCGGATACGCAGTATTTT.